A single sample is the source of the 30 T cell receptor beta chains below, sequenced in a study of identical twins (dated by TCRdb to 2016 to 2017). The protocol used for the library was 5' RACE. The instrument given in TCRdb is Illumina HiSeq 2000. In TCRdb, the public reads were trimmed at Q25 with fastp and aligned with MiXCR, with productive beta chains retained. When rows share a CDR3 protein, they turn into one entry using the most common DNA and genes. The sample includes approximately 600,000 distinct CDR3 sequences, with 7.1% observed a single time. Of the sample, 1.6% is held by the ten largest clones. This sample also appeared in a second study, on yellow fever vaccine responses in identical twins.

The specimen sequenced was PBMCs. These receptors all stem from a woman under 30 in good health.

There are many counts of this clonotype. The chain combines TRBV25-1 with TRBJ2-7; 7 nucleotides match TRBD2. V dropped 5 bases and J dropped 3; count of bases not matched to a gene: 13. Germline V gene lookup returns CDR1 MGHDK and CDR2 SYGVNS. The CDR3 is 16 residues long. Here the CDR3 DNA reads TGTGCCAGCAGTACCTCGGGTGGCGGGAGCCGCTACGAGCAGTACTTC. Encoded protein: CASSTSGGGSRYEQYF.

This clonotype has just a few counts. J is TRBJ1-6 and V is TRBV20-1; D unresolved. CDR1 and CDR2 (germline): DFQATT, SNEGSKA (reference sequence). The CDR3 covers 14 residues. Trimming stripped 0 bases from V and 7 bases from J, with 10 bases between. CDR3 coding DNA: TGCAGTGCTAGAGATAGGGAGTGGAATTCACCCCTCCACTTT. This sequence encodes CSARDREWNSPLHF.

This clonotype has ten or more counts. CDR3 loop: CASSFLAIRDRTSTDTQYF. The CDR3 DNA reads as TGTGCCAGCAGTTTTCTGGCCATCCGGGACAGGACTAGCACAGATACGCAGTATTTT. This chain links TRBV28 with TRBJ2-3; TRBD1 matches at 8 bases. J was trimmed by 0 bases and V by 3 bases; bases with no gene match: 14. CDR1 and CDR2 from the germline V gene are MDHEN and SYDVKM. The CDR3 extends over 19 amino acids.

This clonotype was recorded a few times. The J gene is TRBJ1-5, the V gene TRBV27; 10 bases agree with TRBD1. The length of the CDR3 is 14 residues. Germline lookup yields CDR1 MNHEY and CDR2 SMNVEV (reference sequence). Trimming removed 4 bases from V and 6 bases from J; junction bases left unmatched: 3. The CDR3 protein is CASSSTGGPQPQHF. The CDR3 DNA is TGTGCCAGCAGTTCGACAGGGGGCCCTCAGCCCCAGCATTTT.

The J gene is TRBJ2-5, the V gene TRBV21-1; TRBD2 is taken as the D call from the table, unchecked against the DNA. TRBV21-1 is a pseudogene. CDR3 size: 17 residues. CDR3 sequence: CASSKDPSGGPKETQYF. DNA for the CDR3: TGTGCCAGCAGCAAAGACCCTAGCGGGGGGCCCAAGGAGACCCAGTACTTC.

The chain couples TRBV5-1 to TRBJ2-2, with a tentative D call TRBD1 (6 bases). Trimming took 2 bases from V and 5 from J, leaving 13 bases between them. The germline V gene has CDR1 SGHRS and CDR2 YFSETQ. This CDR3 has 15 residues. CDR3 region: CASSFAGAETGELFF. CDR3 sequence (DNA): TGCGCCAGCAGCTTCGCAGGGGCGGAAACCGGGGAGCTGTTTTTT.

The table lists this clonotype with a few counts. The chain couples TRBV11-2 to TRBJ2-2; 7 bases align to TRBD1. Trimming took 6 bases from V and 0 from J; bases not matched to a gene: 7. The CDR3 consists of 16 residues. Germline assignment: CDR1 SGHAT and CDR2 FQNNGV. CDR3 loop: CASRILRGPNTGELFF. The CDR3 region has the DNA TGTGCCAGCAGAATTTTGAGGGGGCCGAACACCGGGGAGCTGTTTTTT.

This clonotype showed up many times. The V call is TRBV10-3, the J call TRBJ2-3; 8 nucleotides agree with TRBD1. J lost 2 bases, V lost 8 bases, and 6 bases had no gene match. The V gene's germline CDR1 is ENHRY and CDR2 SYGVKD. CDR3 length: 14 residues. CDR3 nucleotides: TGTGCCATCTGGCAGGGGGCTAACACAGATACGCAGTATTTT. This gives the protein CAIWQGANTDTQYF.

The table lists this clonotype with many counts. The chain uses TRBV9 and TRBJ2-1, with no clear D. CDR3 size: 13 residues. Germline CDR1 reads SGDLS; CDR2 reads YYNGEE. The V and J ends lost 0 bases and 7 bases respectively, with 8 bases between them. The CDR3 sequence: CASSVAPQNEQFF. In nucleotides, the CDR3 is TGTGCCAGCAGCGTAGCCCCTCAGAATGAGCAGTTCTTC.

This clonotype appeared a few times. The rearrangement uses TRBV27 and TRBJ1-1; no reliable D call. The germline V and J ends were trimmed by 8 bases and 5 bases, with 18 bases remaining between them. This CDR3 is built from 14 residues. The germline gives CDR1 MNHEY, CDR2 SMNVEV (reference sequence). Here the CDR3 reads CASGMSRTYTEAFF. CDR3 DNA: TGTGCCAGCGGAATGTCCCGGACGTATACTGAAGCTTTCTTT.

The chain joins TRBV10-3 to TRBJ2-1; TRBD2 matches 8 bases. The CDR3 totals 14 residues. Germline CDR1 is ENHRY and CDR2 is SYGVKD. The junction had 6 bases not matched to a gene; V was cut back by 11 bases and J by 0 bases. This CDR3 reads CAASGGDSYNEQFF. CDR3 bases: TGTGCCGCCTCGGGGGGGGACTCCTACAATGAGCAGTTCTTC.

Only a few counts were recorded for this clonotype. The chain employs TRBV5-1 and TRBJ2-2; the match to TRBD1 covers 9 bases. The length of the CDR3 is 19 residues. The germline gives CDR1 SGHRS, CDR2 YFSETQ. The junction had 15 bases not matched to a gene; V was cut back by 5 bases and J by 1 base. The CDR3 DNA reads TGCGCCAGCAGGGCCGGAACAGGGGGCCTAACTTTGAACACCGGGGAGCTGTTTTTT. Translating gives CASRAGTGGLTLNTGELFF. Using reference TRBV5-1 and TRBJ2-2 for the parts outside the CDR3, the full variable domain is KAGVTQTPRYLIKTRGQQVTLSCSPISGHRSVSWYQQTPGQGLQFLFEYFSETQRNKGNFPGRFSGRQFSNSRSEMNVSTLELGDSALYLCASRAGTGGLTLNTGELFFGEGSRLTVL.

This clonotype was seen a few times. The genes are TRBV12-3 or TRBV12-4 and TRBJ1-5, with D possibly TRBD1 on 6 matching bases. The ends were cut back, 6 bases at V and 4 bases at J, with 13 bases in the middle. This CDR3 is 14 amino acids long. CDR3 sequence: CASRQGGGNQPQHF. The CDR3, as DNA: TGTGCCAGCAGACAGGGAGGGGGGAATCAGCCCCAGCATTTT.

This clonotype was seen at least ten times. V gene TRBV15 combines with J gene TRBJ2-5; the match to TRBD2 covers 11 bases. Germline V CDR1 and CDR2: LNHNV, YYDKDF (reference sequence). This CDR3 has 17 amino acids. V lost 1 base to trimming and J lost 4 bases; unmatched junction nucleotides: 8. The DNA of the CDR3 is TGTGCCACCAGCAGAGGGGATCTAGCGGGGGGCGGAGAGACCCAGTACTTC. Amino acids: CATSRGDLAGGGETQYF.

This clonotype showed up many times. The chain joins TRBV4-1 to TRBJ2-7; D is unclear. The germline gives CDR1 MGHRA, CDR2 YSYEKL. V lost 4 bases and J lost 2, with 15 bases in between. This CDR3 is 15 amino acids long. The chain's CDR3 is CASSPQVAGTYEQYF. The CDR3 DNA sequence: TGCGCCAGCAGCCCTCAAGTGGCAGGCACCTACGAGCAGTACTTC.

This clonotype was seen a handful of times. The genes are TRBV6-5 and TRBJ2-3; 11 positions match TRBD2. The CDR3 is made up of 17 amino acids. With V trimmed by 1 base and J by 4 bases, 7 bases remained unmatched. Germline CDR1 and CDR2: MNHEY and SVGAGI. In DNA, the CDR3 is TGTGCCAGCAGTTACTTAAATAGCGGGGGGGTCTCAGATACGCAGTATTTT. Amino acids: CASSYLNSGGVSDTQYF.

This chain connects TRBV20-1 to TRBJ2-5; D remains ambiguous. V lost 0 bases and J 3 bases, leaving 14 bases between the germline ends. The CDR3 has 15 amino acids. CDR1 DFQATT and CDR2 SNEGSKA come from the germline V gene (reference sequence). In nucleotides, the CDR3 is TGCAGTGCTAGAGATAGGAGCCGCCGAAAAGAGACCCAGTACTTC. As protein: CSARDRSRRKETQYF.

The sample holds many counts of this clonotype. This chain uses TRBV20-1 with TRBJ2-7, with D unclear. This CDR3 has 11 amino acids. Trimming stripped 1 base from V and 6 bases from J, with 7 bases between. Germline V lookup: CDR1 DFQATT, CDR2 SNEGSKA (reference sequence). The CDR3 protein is CSARGGTEQYV. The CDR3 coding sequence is TGCAGTGCTAGAGGGGGAACCGAGCAGTACGTC.

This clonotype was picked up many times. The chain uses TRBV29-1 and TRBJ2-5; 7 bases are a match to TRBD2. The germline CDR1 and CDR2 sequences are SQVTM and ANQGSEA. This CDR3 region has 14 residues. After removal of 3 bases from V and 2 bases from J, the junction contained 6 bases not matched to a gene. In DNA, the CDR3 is TGCAGCGTTGATCAGCTAGCGGAACAAGAGACCCAGTACTTC. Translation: CSVDQLAEQETQYF.

The CDR3 DNA follows: TGTGCCAGCAGCTTAGCGAGAGGGAAATTCTACAATGAGCAGTTCTTC. Protein product: CASSLARGKFYNEQFF. The chain carries TRBV7-8 and TRBJ2-1; possibly TRBD2 for D (5 bases). The CDR3 is 16 amino acids. In germline, CDR1 is SGHVS, CDR2 FQNEAQ. V was pared by 0 bases and J by 3 bases, with 12 bases between. Complete variable domain (other parts from reference TRBV7-8 and TRBJ2-1): GAGVSQSPRYKVAKRGQDVALRCDPISGHVSLFWYQQALGQGPEFLTYFQNEAQLDKSGLPSDRFFAERPEGSVSTLKIQRTQQEDSAVYLCASSLARGKFYNEQFFGPGTRLTVL.

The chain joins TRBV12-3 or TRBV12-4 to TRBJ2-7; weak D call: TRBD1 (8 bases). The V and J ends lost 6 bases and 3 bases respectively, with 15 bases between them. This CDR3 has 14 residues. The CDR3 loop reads CASRSDREGYEQYF. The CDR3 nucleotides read TGTGCCAGCAGATCGGACAGGGAGGGCTACGAGCAGTACTTC.

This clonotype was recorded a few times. The CDR3 coding sequence is TGTGCCAGCAGAGCGACAGGGTTACGGGATGGCTACACCTTC. This sequence encodes CASRATGLRDGYTF. The chain has TRBV6-1 and TRBJ1-2; 7 bases line up with TRBD1. This CDR3 comprises 14 residues. CDR1 MNHNS and CDR2 SASEGT come from the germline V gene. The J segment lost 6 bases and the V segment lost 6 bases, leaving 10 bases of the junction unmatched.

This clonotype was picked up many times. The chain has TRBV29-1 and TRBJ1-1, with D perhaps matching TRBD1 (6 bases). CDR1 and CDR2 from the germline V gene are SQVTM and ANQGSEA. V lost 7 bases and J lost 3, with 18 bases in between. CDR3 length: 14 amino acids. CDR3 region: CSANSGARDTEAFF. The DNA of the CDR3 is TGCAGCGCCAATTCAGGGGCGCGGGACACTGAAGCTTTCTTT. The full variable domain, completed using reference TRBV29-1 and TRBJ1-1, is SAVISQKPSRDICQRGTSLTIQCQVDSQVTMMFWYRQQPGQSLTLIATANQGSEATYESGFVIDKFPISRPNLTFSTLTVSNMSPEDSSIYLCSANSGARDTEAFFGQGTRLTVV.

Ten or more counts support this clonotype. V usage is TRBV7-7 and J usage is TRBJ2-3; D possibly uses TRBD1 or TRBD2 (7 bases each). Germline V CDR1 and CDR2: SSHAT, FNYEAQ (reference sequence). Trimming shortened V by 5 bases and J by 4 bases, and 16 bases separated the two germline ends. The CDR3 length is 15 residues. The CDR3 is CASSPTGAGADTQYF. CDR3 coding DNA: TGTGCCAGCAGCCCAACAGGGGCGGGGGCAGATACGCAGTATTTT.

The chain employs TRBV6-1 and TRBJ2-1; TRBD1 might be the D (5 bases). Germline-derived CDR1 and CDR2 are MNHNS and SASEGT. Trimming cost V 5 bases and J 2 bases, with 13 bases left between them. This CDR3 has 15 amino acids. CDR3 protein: CASSRQGTAYNEQFF. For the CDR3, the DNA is TGTGCCAGCAGTCGGCAGGGTACTGCCTACAATGAGCAGTTCTTC.

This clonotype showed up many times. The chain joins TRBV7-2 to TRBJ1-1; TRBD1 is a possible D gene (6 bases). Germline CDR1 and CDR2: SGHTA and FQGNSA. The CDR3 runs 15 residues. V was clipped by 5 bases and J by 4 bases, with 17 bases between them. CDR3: CASSLPGRGGTEAFF. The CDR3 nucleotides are TGTGCCAGCAGCCTACCCGGCAGGGGAGGCACTGAAGCTTTCTTT.

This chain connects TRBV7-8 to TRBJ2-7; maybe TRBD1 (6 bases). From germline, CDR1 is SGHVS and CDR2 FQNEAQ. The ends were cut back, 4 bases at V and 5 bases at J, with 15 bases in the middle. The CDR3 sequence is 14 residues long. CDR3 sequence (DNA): TGTGCCAGCAGCTCACCGGGACAAAAAAACGAGCAGTACTTC. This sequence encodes CASSSPGQKNEQYF.

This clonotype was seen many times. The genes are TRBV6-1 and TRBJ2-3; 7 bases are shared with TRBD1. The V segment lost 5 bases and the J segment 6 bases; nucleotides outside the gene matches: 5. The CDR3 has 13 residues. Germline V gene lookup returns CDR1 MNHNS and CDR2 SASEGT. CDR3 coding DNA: TGTGCCAGCAGTCTAATACAGGGGGATACGCAGTATTTT. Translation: CASSLIQGDTQYF.

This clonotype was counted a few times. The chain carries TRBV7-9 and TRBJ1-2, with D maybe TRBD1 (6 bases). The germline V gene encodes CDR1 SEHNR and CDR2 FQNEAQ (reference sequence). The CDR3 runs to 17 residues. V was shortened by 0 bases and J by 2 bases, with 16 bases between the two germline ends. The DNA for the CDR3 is TGTGCCAGCAGCTTAGCTGGCAGGGGATTCCAAAACTATGGCTACACCTTC. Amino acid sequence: CASSLAGRGFQNYGYTF.

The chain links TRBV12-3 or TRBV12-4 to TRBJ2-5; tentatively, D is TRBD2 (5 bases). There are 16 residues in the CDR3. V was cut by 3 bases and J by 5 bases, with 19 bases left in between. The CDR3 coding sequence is TGTGCCAGCAGTTTGGGTCTAGGGATTACGGGGGAGACCCAGTACTTC. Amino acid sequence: CASSLGLGITGETQYF.